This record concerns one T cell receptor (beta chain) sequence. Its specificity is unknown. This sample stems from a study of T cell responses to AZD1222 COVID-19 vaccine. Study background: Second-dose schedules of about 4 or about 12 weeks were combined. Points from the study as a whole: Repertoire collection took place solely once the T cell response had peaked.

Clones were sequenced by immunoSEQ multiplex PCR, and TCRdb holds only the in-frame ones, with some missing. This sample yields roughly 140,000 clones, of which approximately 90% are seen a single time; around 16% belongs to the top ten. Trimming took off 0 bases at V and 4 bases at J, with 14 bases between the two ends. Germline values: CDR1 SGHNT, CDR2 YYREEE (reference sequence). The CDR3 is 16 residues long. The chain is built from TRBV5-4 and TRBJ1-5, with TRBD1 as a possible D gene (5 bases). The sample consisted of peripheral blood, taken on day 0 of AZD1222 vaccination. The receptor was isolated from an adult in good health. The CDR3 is CASSLALEGQNQPQHF. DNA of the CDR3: TGTGCCAGCAGCTTGGCCCTCGAGGGGCAGAATCAGCCCCAGCATTTT.